This TCR beta chain originates from a study of T cell responses to AZD1222 COVID-19 vaccine. Regarding the study as a whole: Two AZD1222 doses significantly raised spike-specific TCR breadth and depth over controls. Most donors were white British, females outnumbered males, and clonal diversity was possibly underestimated.

Germline V gene lookup returns CDR1 MGHRA and CDR2 YSYEKL. Between the trimmed V and J ends, which lost 4 bases and 3 bases, there was a span of 9 bases. The CDR3 length is 13 residues. Turning to this clone: Its target is unknown.

Measured with immunoSEQ multiplex PCR; TCRdb has only the in-frame clones, and not every one. This sample has about 140,000 clones, with roughly 92% found just once. V usage is TRBV4-1 and J usage is TRBJ1-1; D gene unclear. Source: peripheral blood, taken 28 days after the second AZD1222 dose. This TCR was recovered from an adult who received the AZD1222 COVID-19 vaccine. The CDR3 DNA follows: TGCGCCAGCAGCCCCGGGAAGGACACTGAAGCTTTCTTT. Translation: CASSPGKDTEAFF.